Given below is one T cell receptor beta chain in context. Its antigen is undetermined. These data originate in a study of T cells in tuberculosis. Study outcomes and limitations: Classification accuracy was over 85% (AUROC approximately 0.89) with the GMM-specific repertoire. Active tuberculosis TCR-alpha repertoires lay closer to GMM-specific TCRs than IGRA-negative controls, suggesting clonal expansion.

Germline V gene lookup returns CDR1 SGDLS and CDR2 YYNGEE. CDR3 size: 15 residues. The V end was cut by 0 bases, the J end by 7 bases, with 11 bases between. Method: immunoSEQ multiplex PCR; TCRdb's copy keeps in-frame clones and lacks some. The table includes 35,000 to 55,000 clones, around 96% detected once. The clonotype comes from a donor aged 10-29 years with latent tuberculosis or without tuberculosis infection. The source material was PBMCs. The chain joins TRBV9 to TRBJ1-6; D is uncertain. The CDR3 region is CASSVGAVANSPLHF. DNA for the CDR3: TGTGCCAGCAGCGTAGGTGCGGTGGCGAATTCACCCCTCCACTTT.